This TCR beta chain stems from a study of blood T cell repertoires in COVID-19 (TCRdb year 2020). Study-wide context: Samples covering the acute and convalescent phases of COVID-19 were provided by collaborators in the United States, Italy and Spain. The prospective study material was composed of cDNA or gDNA derived from T cells, B-cell-depleted T cells, or PBMCs. Sample metadata almost always included a de-identified subject ID, COVID-19 status, age in years and sex. Subjects who had been exposed to COVID-19, were actively infected with it, or had recovered from it provided the deeply sampled blood TCRbeta repertoires that made up the dataset. HLA class I and class II types, where available, came from metadata supplied by the sample provider rather than from assay-based typing. The repertoires were released in a freely available public database intended as a resource for research on the immune response to SARS-CoV-2. Samples came from the ongoing ImmuneRACE study (first 160 participants) plus 1,254 subjects from 6 global collaborators. Points the paper makes about the study in general: Clinical and demographic metadata were provided uncurated, with the amount varying by source and participant.

Points on this clone: What this receptor recognizes is not known. Base quality data are lacking; no much larger clone is found one base away.

Participants in the prospective study were enrolled through a virtual design, were aged roughly 18 to 95 years, and lived in about 25 United States geographic areas. To assign participants to cohorts, the prospective study relied on clinical history that participants themselves reported in a screening survey and a study questionnaire. A participant counted as exposed if, within 2 weeks of entering the study, that participant had been in contact with someone who had a PCR-confirmed or clinician-diagnosed COVID-19 case. Each participant in the prospective study had whole blood, serum and a nasopharyngeal or oropharyngeal swab collected by mobile phlebotomists. Additional blood draws and questionnaires over a roughly two-month period could optionally be provided by prospective study participants. Before DNA extraction, prospective study blood samples were shipped either frozen or at room temperature.

The immunoSEQ Assay, a bias-controlled multiplex PCR, was used to amplify TCRbeta CDR3 regions from genomic DNA. From the authors' description of their analysis: The number of nucleated cells in each sample was estimated by amplification of reference gene primers within the assay. Sequence reads were collapsed and filtered to measure the absolute abundance of every unique TCRbeta CDR3 rearrangement. Productive Simpson clonality was computed per sample as the square root of Simpson's diversity index over productive rearrangements. Imported from immuneACCESS, the table was reduced by TCRdb to in-frame sequences with V and J called. These copies leave out some clones; in studies compared against another copy, an unresolved V gene accounts for under half, and the cause of the remainder is not known. The DNA gave D and trimming, while V, J and clone size come from that table. The sample table lists 140,000 to 150,000 clones, 80% to 85% of them with a count of one. Clones ranked in the top ten supply almost 6% of the sample.

CDR1 and CDR2 are read off the germline V gene (reference sequence) as MNHNY and SVGAGI. At the junction V is shortened by 2 bases and J by 4 bases; bases outside the gene matches: 5. Taken from cysteine to phenylalanine, the CDR3 has 16 residues. Only the CDR3 part of the read is kept: 48 bases, read in frame from the first base. The sequence links TRBV6-6 to TRBJ2-2; 9 of the junction bases match TRBD1. The sequence derives from a woman aged 45-59 years who had been exposed to COVID-19. Material: PBMCs or T cells enriched from blood (not recorded which). The encoded CDR3 is CASSYPGQGRTGELFF. The nucleotide sequence reads as follows: TGTGCCAGCAGTTACCCGGGACAGGGACGCACCGGGGAGCTGTTTTTT.